This T cell receptor beta chain comes out of a study of cytomegalovirus exposure and HLA in healthy donors. General study results and limits: Cytomegalovirus-associated TCR beta chains were listed, numbering 150 to 200.

The CDR3 is 15 residues long. V dropped 0 bases and J dropped 1 base, with 9 bases sitting between them. Per the germline V gene, CDR1 is SGHVS and CDR2 is FQNEAQ. Regarding this clone: Its antigen is currently unknown.

It was with 60 Vbeta and 13 Jbeta primers that the PCR ran. Produced via immunoSEQ multiplex PCR; TCRdb's table is partial and in-frame only. The sample lists about 230,000 clones, approximately 81% occurring once. The genes are TRBV7-8 and TRBJ1-1; D ambiguous. Sequencing input: PBMCs. The sequence came from a girl aged 2-10 years in good health and CMV-seronegative. CDR3 sequence: CASSLAVQSNTEAFF. The DNA of the CDR3 is TGTGCCAGCAGCTTAGCGGTCCAGTCGAACACTGAAGCTTTCTTT.